One TCR beta chain is described in this entry. What it recognizes is unknown. Donors were ostensibly healthy at sampling, although undocumented immune exposures were probable. This entry belongs to a study of cytomegalovirus exposure and HLA in healthy donors. The overall study: Previous work identified roughly 110 million unique TCR beta sequences from around 200 million T cells.

Whole-study findings and limits: Across donors, presence/absence analyses took sequencing depth to be roughly uniform. Accurate predictions that matched the HLA-A and HLA-B alleles of most subjects were reportedly made from TCR beta sequences.

The PCR employed 60 Vbeta primers together with 13 Jbeta primers. Clones were sequenced by immunoSEQ multiplex PCR, and TCRdb holds only the in-frame ones, with some missing. The table lists some 150,000 clones, 82% of them singletons, with approximately 1.9% in the top ten. The CDR3 loop spans 15 amino acids. The germline V gene has CDR1 MDHEN and CDR2 SYDVKM. V lost 6 bases and J lost 0; bases outside the gene matches: 4. The sequenced sample was PBMCs. The chain has TRBV28 and TRBJ2-2, with 7 bases matching TRBD1. This clonotype was obtained from a woman between 35 and 50 years old in good health and CMV-seronegative. The CDR3 bases are TGTGCCAGCAGCCCGGGACAGACGAACACCGGGGAGCTGTTTTTT. Translating gives CASSPGQTNTGELFF.